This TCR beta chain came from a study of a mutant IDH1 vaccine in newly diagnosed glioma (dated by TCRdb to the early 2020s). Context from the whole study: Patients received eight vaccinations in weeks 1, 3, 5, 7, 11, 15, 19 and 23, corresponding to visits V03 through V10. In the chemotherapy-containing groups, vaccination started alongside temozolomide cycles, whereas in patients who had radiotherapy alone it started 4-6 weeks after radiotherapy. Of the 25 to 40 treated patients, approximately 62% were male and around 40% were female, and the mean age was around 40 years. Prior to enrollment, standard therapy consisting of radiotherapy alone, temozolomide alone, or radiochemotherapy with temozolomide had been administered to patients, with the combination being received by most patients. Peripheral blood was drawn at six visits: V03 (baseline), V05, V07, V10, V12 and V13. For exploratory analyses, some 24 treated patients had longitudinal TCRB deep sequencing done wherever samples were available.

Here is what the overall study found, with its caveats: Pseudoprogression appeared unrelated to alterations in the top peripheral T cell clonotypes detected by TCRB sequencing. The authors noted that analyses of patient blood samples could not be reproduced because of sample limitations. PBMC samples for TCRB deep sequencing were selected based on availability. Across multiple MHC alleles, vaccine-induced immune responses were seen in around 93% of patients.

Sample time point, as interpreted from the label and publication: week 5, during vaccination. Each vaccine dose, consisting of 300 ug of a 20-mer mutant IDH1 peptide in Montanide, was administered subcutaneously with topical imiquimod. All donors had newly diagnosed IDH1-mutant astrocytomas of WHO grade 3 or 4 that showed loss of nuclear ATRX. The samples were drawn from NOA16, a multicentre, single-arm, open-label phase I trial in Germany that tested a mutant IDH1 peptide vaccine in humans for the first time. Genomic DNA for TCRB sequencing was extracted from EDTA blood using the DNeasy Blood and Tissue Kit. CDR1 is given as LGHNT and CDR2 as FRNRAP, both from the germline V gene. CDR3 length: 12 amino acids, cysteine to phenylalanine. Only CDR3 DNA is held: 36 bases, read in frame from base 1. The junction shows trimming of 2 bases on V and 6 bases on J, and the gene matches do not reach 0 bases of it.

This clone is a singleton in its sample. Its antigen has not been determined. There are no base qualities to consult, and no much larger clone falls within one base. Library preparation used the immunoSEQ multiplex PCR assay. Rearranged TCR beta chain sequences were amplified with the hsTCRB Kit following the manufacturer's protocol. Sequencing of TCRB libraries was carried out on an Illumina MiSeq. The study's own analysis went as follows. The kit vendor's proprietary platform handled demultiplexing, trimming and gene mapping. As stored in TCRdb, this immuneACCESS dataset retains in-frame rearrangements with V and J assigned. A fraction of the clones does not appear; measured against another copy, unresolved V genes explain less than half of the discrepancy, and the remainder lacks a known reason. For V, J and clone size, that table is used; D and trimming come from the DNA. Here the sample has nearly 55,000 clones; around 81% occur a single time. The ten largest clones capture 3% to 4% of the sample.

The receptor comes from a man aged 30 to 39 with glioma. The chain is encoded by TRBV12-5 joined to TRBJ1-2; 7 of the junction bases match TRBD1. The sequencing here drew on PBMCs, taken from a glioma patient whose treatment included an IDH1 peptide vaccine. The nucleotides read TGTGCTAGTGGTTTGAGGGGGCATGGCTACACCTTC. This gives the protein CASGLRGHGYTF.